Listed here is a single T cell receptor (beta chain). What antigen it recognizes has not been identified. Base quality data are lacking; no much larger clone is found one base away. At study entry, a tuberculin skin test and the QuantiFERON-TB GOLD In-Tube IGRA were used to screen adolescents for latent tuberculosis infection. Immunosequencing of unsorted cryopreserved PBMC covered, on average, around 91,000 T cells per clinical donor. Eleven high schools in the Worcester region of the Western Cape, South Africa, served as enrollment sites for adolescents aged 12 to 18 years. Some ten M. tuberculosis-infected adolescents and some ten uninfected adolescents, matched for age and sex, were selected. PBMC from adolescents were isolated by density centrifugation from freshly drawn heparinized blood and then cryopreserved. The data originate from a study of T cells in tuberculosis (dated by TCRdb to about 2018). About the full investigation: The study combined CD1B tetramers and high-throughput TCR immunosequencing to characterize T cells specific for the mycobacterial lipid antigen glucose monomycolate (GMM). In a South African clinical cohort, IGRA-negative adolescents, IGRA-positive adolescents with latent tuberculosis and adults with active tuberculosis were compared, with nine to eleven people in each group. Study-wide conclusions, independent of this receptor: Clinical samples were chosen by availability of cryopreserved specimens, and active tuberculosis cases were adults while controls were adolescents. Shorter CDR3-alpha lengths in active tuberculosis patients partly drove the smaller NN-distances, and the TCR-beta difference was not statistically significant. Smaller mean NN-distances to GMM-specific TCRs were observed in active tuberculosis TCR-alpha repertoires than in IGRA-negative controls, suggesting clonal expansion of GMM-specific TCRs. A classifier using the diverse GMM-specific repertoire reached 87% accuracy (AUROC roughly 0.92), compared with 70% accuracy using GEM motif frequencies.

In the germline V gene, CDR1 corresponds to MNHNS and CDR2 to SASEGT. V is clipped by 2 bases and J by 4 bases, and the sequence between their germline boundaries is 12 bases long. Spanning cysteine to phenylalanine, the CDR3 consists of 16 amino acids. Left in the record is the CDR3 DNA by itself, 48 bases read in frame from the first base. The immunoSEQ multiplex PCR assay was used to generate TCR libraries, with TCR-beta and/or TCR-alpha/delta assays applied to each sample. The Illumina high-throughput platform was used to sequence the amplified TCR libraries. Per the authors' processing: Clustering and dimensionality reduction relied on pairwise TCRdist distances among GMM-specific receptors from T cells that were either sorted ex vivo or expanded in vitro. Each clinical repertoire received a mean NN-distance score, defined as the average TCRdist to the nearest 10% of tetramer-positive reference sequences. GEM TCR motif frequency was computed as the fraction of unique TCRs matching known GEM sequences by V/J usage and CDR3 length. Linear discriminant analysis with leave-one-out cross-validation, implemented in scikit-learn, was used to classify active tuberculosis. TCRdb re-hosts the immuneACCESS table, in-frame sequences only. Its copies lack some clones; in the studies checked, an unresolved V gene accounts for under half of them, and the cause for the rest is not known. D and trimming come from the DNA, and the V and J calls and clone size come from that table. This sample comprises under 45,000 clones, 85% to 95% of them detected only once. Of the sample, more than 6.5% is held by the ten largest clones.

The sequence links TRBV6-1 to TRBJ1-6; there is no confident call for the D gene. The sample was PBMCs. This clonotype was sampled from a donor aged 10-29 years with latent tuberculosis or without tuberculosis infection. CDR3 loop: CASSEMRGYYNSPLHF. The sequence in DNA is TGTGCCAGCAGTGAAATGCGGGGATATTATAATTCACCCCTCCACTTT.